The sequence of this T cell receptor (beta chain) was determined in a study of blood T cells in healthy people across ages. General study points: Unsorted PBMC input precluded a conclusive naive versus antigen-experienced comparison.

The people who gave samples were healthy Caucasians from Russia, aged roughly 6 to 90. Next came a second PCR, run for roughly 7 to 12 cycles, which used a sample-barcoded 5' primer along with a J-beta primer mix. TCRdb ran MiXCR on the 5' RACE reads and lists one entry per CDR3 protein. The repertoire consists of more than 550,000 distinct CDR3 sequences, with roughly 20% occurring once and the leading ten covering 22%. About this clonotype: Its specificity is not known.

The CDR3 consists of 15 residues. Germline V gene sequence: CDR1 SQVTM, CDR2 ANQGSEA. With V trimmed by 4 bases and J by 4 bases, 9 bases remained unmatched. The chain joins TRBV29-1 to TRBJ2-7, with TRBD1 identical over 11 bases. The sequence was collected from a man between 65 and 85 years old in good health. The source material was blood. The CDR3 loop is CSVVLGTGGRYEQYF. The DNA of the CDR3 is TGCAGCGTTGTCCTTGGGACAGGGGGAAGGTACGAGCAGTACTTC.